Included here is one T cell receptor (beta chain) sequence, with context. Its antigen remains unidentified. This record comes from a study of T-cell reconstitution after alpha-beta-depleted transplantation in children. General study points: Where some patients showed high TCRbeta diversity at day 60, it came from recipient T cells and thymic progenitors that had survived. Expanded graft clones, several hundred of them, were reportedly the source of alpha-beta T cells about two months after transplant. At the one-year point after transplant, T-cell counts and TCRbeta diversity were found to come mostly from T cells that had been newly produced.

V shed 2 bases and J 2 bases; nucleotides not matched to a gene: 3. The CDR3 totals 15 residues. Germline lookup yields CDR1 LGHDT and CDR2 YNNKEL (reference sequence). Construction of the TCRbeta library involved unique molecular identifiers. TCRdb re-called the PCR reads with MiXCR, one entry per CDR3 protein. The data hold approximately 300,000 distinct CDR3 sequences, with 11% observed a single time. This receptor was taken from a male patient aged 2 to 9 who had a stem cell transplant for chronic granulomatous disease, so the T cells may come from the graft donor. The sequencing used peripheral blood, collected 180 days after TCRalphabeta/CD19-depleted stem cell transplant. The chain joins TRBV3-1 to TRBJ1-3; 7 bases match TRBD1. The chain's CDR3 is CASSQPGTAGNTIYF. The DNA for the CDR3 is TGTGCCAGCAGCCAACCTGGGACAGCTGGAAACACCATATATTTT.